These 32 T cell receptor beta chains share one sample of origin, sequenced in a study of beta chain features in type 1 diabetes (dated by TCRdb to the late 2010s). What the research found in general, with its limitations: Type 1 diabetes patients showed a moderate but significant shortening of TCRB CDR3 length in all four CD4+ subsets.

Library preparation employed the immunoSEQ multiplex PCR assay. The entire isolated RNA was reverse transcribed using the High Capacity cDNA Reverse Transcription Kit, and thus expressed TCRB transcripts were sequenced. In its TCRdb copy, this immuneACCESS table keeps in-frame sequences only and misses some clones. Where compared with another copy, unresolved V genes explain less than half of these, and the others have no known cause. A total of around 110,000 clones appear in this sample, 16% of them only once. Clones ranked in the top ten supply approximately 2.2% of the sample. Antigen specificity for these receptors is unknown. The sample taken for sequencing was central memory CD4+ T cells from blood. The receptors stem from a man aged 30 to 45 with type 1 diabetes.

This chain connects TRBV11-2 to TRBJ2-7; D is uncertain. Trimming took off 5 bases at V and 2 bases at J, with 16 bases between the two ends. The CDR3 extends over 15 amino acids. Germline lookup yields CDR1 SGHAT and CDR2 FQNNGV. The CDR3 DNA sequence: TGTGCCAGCAGCCCAATGGTTCAGGTTACCTACGAGCAGTACTTC. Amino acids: CASSPMVQVTYEQYF.

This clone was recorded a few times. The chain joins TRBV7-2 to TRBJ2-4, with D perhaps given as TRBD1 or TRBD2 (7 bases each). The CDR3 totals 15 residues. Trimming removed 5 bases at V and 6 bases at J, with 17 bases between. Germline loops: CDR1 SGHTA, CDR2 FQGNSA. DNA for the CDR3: TGTGCCAGCAGCCCCGGTGACAGGGAGGGAAACATTCAGTACTTC. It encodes CASSPGDREGNIQYF.

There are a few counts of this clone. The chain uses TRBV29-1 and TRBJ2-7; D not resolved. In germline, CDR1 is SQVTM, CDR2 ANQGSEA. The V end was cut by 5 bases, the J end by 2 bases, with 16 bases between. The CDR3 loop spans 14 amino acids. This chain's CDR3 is CSVSNPSGAYEQYF. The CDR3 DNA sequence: TGCAGCGTTTCTAACCCTTCCGGAGCCTACGAGCAGTACTTC.

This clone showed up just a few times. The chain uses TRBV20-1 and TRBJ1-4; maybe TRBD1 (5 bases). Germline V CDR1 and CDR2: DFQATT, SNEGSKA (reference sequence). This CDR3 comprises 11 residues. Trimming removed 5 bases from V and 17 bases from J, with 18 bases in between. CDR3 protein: CSAGLGVGGFF. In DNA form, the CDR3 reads TGCAGTGCTGGCCTAGGGGTGGGAGGATTTTTT.

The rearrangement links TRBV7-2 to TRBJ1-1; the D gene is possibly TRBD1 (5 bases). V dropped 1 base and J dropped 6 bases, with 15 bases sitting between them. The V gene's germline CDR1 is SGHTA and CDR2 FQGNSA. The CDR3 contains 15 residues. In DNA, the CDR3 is TGTGCCAGCAGCTTAGAGGGGAACTCTGAGGCTGAAGCTTTCTTT. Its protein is CASSLEGNSEAEAFF.

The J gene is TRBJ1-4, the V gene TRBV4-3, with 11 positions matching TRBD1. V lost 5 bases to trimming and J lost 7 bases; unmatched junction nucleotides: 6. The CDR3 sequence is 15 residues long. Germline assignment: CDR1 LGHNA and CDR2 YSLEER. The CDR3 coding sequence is TGCGCCAGCAGCTTCGGGACAGGGGGAAGTGAAAAACTGTTTTTT. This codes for CASSFGTGGSEKLFF.

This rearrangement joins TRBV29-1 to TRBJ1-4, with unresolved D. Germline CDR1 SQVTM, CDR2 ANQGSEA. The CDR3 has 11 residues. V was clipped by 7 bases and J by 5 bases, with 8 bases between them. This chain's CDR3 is CSAQLNEKLFF. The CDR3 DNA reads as TGCAGCGCTCAGTTAAATGAAAAACTGTTTTTT.

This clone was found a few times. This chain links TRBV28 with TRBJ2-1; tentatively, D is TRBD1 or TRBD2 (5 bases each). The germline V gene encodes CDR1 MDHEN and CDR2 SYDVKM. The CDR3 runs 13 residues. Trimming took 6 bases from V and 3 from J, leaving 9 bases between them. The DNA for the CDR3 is TGTGCCAGCAGGGGACGGAACTACAATGAGCAGTTCTTC. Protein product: CASRGRNYNEQFF.

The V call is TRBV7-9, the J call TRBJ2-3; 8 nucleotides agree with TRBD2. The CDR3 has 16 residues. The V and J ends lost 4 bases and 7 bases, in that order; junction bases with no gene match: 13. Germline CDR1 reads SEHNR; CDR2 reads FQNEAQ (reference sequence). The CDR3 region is CASSSELLAGTNTQYF. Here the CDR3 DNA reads TGTGCCAGCAGCTCAGAACTCCTAGCGGGTACAAATACGCAGTATTTT.

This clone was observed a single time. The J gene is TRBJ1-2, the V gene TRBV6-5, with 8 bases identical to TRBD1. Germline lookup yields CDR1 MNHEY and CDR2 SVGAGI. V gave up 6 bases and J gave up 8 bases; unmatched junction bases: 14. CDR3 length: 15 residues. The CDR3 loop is CASSRLGQALGGYTF. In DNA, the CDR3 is TGTGCCAGCAGCCGGCTGGGACAGGCTTTAGGAGGCTACACCTTC.

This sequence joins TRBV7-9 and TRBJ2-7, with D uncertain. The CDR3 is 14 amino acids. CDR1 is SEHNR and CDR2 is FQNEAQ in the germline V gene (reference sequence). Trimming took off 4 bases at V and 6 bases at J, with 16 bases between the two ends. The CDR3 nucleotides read TGTGCCAGCAGCTCCCGGGCAGGAACGAGCGAGCAGTACTTC. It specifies CASSSRAGTSEQYF.

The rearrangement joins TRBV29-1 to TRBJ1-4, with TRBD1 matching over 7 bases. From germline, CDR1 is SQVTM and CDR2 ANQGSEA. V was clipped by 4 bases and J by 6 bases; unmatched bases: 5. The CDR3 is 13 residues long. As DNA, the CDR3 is TGCAGCGTTGCTCGGGACAGAGATGAAAAACTGTTTTTT. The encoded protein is CSVARDRDEKLFF.

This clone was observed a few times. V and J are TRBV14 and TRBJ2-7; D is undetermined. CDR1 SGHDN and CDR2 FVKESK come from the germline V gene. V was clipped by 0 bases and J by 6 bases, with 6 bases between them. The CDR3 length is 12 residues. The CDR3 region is CASSQDRLEQYF. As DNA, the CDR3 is TGTGCCAGCAGCCAAGATCGGCTCGAGCAGTACTTC.

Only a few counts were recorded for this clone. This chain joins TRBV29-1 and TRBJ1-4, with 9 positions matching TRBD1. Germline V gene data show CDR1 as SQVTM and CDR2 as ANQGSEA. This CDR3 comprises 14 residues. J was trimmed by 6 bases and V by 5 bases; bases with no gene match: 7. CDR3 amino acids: CSVLPGQGDEKLFF. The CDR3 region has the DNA TGCAGCGTTCTTCCGGGACAGGGAGATGAAAAACTGTTTTTT.

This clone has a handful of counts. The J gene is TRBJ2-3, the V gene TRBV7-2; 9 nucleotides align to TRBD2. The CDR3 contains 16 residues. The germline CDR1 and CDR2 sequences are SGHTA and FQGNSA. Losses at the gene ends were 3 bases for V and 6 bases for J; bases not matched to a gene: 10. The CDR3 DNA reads TGTGCCAGCAGCTTCCGGCTTGGGACTAGCCCCGATACGCAGTATTTT. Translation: CASSFRLGTSPDTQYF.

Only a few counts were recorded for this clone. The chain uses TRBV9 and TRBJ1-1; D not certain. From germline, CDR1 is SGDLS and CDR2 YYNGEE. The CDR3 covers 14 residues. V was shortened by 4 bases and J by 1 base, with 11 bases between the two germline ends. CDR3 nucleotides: TGTGCCAGCAGCTCCCACCTACAGAACACTGAAGCTTTCTTT. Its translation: CASSSHLQNTEAFF.

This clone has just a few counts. CDR3 region: CASSEAATTTDTQYF. The CDR3 DNA is TGTGCCAGCAGTGAAGCGGCGACCACCACAGATACGCAGTATTTT. J is TRBJ2-3 and V is TRBV6-1; D remains ambiguous. Germline CDR1 MNHNS, CDR2 SASEGT. The CDR3 totals 15 residues. Trimming shortened V by 0 bases and J by 2 bases, and 9 bases separated the two germline ends.

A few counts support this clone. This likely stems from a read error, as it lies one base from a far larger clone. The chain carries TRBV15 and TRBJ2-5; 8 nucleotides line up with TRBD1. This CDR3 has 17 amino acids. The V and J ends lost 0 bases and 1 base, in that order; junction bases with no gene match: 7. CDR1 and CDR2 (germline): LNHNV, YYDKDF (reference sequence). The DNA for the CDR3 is TGTGCCACCAGCAGAGACGTAGGACAGGGACTCCAAGAGACCCAGTACTTC. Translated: CATSRDVGQGLQETQYF.

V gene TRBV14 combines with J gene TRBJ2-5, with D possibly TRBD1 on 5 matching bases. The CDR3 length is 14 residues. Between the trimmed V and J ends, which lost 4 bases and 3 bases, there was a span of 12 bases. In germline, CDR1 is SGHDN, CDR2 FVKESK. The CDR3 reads CASSRLSGKETQYF. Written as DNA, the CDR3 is TGTGCCAGCAGCCGGCTGTCAGGGAAAGAGACCCAGTACTTC.

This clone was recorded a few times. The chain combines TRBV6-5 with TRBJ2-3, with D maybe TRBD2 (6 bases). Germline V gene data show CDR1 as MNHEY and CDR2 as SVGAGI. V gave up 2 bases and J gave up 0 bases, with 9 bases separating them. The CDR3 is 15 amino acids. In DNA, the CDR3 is TGTGCCAGCAGTTACGGCGGGGCTAGCACAGATACGCAGTATTTT. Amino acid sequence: CASSYGGASTDTQYF.

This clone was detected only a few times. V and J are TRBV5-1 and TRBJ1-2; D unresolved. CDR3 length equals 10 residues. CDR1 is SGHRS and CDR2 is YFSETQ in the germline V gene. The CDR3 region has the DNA TGCGCTAGAGACGATTATGGCTACACCTTC. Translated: CARDDYGYTF.

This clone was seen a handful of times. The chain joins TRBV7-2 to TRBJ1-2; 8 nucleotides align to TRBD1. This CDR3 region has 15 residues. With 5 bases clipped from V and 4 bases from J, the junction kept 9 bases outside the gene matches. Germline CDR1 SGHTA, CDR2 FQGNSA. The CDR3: CASSPRRGQAYGYTF. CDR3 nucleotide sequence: TGTGCCAGCAGCCCCCGTCGGGGACAGGCCTATGGCTACACCTTC.

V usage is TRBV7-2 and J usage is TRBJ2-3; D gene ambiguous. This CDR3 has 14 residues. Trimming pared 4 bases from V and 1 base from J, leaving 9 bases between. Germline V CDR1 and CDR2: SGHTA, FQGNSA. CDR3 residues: CASSYVGGTDTQYF. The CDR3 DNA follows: TGTGCCAGCAGCTATGTCGGCGGCACAGATACGCAGTATTTT.

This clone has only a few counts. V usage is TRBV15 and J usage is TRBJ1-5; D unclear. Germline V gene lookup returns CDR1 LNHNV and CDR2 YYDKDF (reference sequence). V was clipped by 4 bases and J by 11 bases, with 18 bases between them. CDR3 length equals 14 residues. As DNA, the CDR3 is TGTGCCACCAGCAATAGAGTTGGGGTAGGAACCCAGCATTTT. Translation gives CATSNRVGVGTQHF.

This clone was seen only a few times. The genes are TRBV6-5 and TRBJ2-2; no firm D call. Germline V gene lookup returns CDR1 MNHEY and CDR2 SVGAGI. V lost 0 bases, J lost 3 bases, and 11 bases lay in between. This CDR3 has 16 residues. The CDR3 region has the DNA TGTGCCAGCAGTTACTCGAAAGGTTCGGACACCGGGGAGCTGTTTTTT. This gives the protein CASSYSKGSDTGELFF.

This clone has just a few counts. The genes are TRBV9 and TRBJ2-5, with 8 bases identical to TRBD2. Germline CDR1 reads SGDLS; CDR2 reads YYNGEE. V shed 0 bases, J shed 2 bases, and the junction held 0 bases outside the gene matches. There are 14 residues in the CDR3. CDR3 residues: CASSVAGGQETQYF. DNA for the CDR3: TGTGCCAGCAGCGTAGCGGGGGGGCAAGAGACCCAGTACTTC.

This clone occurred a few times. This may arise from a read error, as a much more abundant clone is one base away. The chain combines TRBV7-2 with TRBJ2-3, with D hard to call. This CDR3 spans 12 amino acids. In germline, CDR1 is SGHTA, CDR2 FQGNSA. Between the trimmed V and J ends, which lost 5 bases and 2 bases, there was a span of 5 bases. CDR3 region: CASSGFTDTQYF. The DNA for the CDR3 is TGTGCCAGCAGCGGCTTCACAGATACGCAGTATTTT.

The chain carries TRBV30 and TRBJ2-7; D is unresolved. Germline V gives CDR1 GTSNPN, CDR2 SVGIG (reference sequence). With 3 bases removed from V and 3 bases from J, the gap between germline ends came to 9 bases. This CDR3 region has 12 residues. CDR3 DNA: TGTGCCTGGAGGTTTAGGGACTACGAGCAGTACTTC. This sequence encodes CAWRFRDYEQYF. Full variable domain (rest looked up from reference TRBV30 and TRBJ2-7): SQTIHQWPATLVQPVGSPLSLECTVEGTSNPNLYWYRQAAGRGLQLLFYSVGIGQISSEVPQNLSASRPQDRQFILSSKKLLLSDSGFYLCAWRFRDYEQYFGPGTRLTVT.

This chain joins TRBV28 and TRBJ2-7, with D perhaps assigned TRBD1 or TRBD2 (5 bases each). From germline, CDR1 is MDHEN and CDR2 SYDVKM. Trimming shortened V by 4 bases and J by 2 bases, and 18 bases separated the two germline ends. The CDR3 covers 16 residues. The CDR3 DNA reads TGTGCCAGCAGTTCACCTTCCGGGGCTTTTACCTACGAGCAGTACTTC. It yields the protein CASSSPSGAFTYEQYF.

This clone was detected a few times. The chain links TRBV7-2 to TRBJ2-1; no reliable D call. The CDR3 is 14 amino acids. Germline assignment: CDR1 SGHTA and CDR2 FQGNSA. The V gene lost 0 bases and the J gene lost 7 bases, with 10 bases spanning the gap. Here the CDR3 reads CASSLALPLNEQFF. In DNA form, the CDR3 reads TGTGCCAGCAGCTTAGCCCTTCCATTAAATGAGCAGTTCTTC. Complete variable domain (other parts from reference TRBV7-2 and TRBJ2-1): GAGVSQSPSNKVTEKGKDVELRCDPISGHTALYWYRQSLGQGLEFLIYFQGNSAPDKSGLPSDRFSAERTGGSVSTLTIQRTQQEDSAVYLCASSLALPLNEQFFGPGTRLTVL.

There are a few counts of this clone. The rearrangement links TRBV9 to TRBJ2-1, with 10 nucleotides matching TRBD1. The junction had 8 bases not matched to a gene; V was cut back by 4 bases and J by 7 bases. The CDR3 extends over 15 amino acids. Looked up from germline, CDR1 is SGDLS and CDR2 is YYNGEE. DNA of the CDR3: TGTGCCAGCAGCCTTGACAGGGGGCTTCGGAATGAGCAGTTCTTC. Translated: CASSLDRGLRNEQFF.

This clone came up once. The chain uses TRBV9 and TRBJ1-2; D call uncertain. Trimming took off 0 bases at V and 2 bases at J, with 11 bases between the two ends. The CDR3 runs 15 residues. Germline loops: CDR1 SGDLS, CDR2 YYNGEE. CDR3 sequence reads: CASSVVTQLNYGYTF. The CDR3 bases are TGTGCCAGCAGCGTAGTTACCCAGCTGAACTATGGCTACACCTTC.